A single sample gave rise to the 11 T cell receptor beta chains below, sequenced in a study of cytomegalovirus exposure and HLA in healthy donors. Both 60 Vbeta primers and 13 Jbeta primers went into the PCR. Assay: immunoSEQ multiplex PCR; the TCRdb copy retains only in-frame clones and omits some. This table holds some 150,000 clones, about four fifths found once. Sequencing was performed on PBMCs. These receptors originate from a woman in her forties or fifties in good health and CMV-seronegative.

This chain uses TRBV6-5 with TRBJ1-2; 7 bases are shared with TRBD1. The CDR3 contains 15 residues. The germline V gene encodes CDR1 MNHEY and CDR2 SVGAGI. The J segment lost 2 bases and the V segment lost 7 bases, leaving 10 bases of the junction unmatched. The CDR3 region has the DNA TGTGCCAGCACAACCGGGACAGCTAAGAACTATGGCTACACCTTC. Its protein product is CASTTGTAKNYGYTF.

The rearrangement joins TRBV9 to TRBJ2-1; TRBD2 aligns across 11 bases. Germline V lookup: CDR1 SGDLS, CDR2 YYNGEE. Trimming cost V 0 bases and J 5 bases; bases outside gene matches: 7. The CDR3 is made up of 17 amino acids. Written as DNA, the CDR3 is TGTGCCAGCAGCGTAGCTAGGGGGACTAGCGGTCACAATGAGCAGTTCTTC. It translates to CASSVARGTSGHNEQFF.

This clone has more than one count but fewer than ten. This chain connects TRBV6-5 to TRBJ2-2; TRBD2 matches 8 bases. V lost 4 bases to trimming and J lost 7 bases; unmatched junction nucleotides: 5. Germline V CDR1 and CDR2: MNHEY, SVGAGI. This CDR3 region has 14 residues. The CDR3 reads CASSFSGSNGELFF. The CDR3 DNA reads as TGTGCCAGCAGTTTCAGCGGGAGTAACGGGGAGCTGTTTTTT.

This clone came up a few times. The gene calls are TRBV25-1 and TRBJ2-1; D is unresolved. The V and J ends lost 3 bases and 4 bases respectively, with 4 bases between them. The CDR3 totals 12 residues. CDR1 MGHDK and CDR2 SYGVNS come from the germline V gene. The DNA of the CDR3 is TGTGCCAGCAGTGACCTTTACAATGAGCAGTTCTTC. As protein: CASSDLYNEQFF. Together with reference TRBV25-1 and TRBJ2-1, the CDR3 gives the full variable domain: EADIYQTPRYLVIGTGKKITLECSQTMGHDKMYWYQQDPGMELHLIHYSYGVNSTEKGDLSSESTVSRIRTEHFPLTLESARPSHTSQYLCASSDLYNEQFFGPGTRLTVL.

This rearrangement joins TRBV27 to TRBJ2-5, with 8 bases matching TRBD1. The CDR3 consists of 15 residues. From germline, CDR1 is MNHEY and CDR2 SMNVEV (reference sequence). The J segment lost 0 bases and the V segment lost 4 bases, leaving 4 bases of the junction unmatched. The CDR3 reads CASSSNRGYQETQYF. The CDR3 region has the DNA TGTGCCAGCAGTTCGAACAGGGGGTACCAAGAGACCCAGTACTTC.

The chain has TRBV7-9 and TRBJ1-2, with 8 bases matching TRBD1. The CDR3 runs to 15 residues. V was pared by 5 bases and J by 4 bases, with 9 bases of the junction left unmatched. The germline CDR1 and CDR2 sequences are SEHNR and FQNEAQ (reference sequence). The CDR3 DNA follows: TGTGCCAGCAGCGCGCGACAGGGGCATGCCTATGGCTACACCTTC. Translating gives CASSARQGHAYGYTF.

The gene calls are TRBV29-1 and TRBJ1-1; possibly TRBD1 for D (6 bases). The CDR3 is 13 residues long. Germline CDR1 and CDR2: SQVTM and ANQGSEA. Trimming stripped 7 bases from V and 11 bases from J, with 23 bases between. The CDR3 nucleotides read TGCAGCGCCCTGACCGTAGACAGGAATGGTGCTTTCTTT. Amino acids: CSALTVDRNGAFF.

The genes are TRBV10-1 and TRBJ2-3; a possible D gene is TRBD2 (6 bases). The V gene lost 5 bases and the J gene lost 2 bases, with 11 bases spanning the gap. Germline V gene sequence: CDR1 WNHNN, CDR2 SYGVQD (reference sequence). This CDR3 has 14 amino acids. DNA for the CDR3: TGCGCCAGCAGTTACCGGGGGACCACAGATACGCAGTATTTT. Amino acid sequence: CASSYRGTTDTQYF.

CDR3 in DNA: TGTGCCAGCAGACGAGCCCTAAGGGGGGCTAGCGGGGGAGATTCCACAGATACGCAGTATTTT. Translating it yields CASRRALRGASGGDSTDTQYF. This sequence joins TRBV13 and TRBJ2-3; 10 positions match TRBD2. The CDR3 totals 21 residues. The junction had 23 bases not matched to a gene; V was cut back by 6 bases and J by 2 bases. Looked up from germline, CDR1 is PRHDT and CDR2 is FYEKMQ (reference sequence).

This clone was observed a handful of times. J is TRBJ2-1 and V is TRBV2, with a tentative D call TRBD2 (6 bases). The CDR3 extends over 12 amino acids. V was pared by 7 bases and J by 8 bases, with 12 bases between. Germline assignment: CDR1 SNHLY and CDR2 FYNNEI. CDR3 nucleotide sequence: TGTGCCAGCAAGGAGGGGAAGGATGAGCAGTTCTTC. This codes for CASKEGKDEQFF.

In this sample, this clone turned up a few times. This chain joins TRBV7-6 and TRBJ1-1; unclear D gene. The CDR3 runs to 15 residues. Germline CDR1 and CDR2: SGHVS and FNYEAQ. V lost 5 bases and J 2 bases, leaving 15 bases between the germline ends. Here the CDR3 reads CASSPSSALNTEAFF. The CDR3 nucleotides read TGTGCCAGCAGCCCTAGTTCCGCTCTTAACACTGAAGCTTTCTTT.